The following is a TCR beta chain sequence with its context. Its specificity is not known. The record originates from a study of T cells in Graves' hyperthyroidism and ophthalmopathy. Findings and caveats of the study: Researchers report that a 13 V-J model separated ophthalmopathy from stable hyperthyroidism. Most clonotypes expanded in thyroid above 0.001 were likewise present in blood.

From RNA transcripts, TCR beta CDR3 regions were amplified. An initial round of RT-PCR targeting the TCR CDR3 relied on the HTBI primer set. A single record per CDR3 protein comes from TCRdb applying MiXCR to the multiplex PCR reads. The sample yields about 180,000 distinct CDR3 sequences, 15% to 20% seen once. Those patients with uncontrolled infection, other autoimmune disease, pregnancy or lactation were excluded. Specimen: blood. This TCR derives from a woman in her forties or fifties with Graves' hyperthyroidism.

CDR3 loop: CASSLMEGNTEAFF. CDR3 DNA: TGTGCCAGCAGTTTGATGGAGGGGAACACTGAAGCTTTCTTT. The rearrangement uses TRBV27 and TRBJ1-1; the D is unclear. Per the germline V gene, CDR1 is MNHEY and CDR2 is SMNVEV (reference sequence). V lost 3 bases, J lost 1 base, and 9 bases lay in between. This CDR3 has 14 amino acids.